These 21 T cell receptor beta chains were all obtained from the same sample, sequenced in a study of fetal regulatory T cell absence and autoimmunity. TCRdb keeps only in-frame clones here, not all; method: immunoSEQ multiplex PCR. Among 95,000 to 100,000 clones listed, less than 80% were seen once. The specimen was pancreas tissue. Receptors originate from a male donor with IPEX syndrome.

The chain joins TRBV15 to TRBJ2-7, with 8 nucleotides matching TRBD2. CDR1 LNHNV and CDR2 YYDKDF come from the germline V gene (reference sequence). This CDR3 comprises 18 residues. V shed 0 bases, J shed 3 bases, and the junction held 13 bases outside the gene matches. The CDR3 bases are TGTGCCACCAGCAGAGATAGGAGGGCTAGCGGGCTTCACTACGAGCAGTACTTC. Protein product: CATSRDRRASGLHYEQYF.

This chain uses TRBV7-9 with TRBJ2-7; 8 bases fit TRBD2. Germline V lookup: CDR1 SEHNR, CDR2 FQNEAQ (reference sequence). The CDR3 extends over 15 amino acids. J gave up 6 bases and V 5 bases, and 12 bases lay outside the gene matches. The CDR3 loop is CASSPSGGPLFEQYF. CDR3 nucleotides: TGTGCCAGCAGCCCGAGCGGGGGCCCCCTTTTCGAGCAGTACTTC.

J is TRBJ1-1 and V is TRBV7-2, with D hard to call. The CDR3 is made up of 13 amino acids. CDR1 is SGHTA, CDR2 FQGNSA, per germline. Trimming took 5 bases from V and 4 from J, leaving 11 bases between them. Here the CDR3 reads CASSTRVITEAFF. The DNA for the CDR3 is TGTGCCAGCAGCACAAGGGTGATCACTGAAGCTTTCTTT.

This clone showed up just once. The chain joins TRBV11-3 to TRBJ1-1; the D is unclear. Germline V gene lookup returns CDR1 SGHNT and CDR2 YENEEA. This CDR3 comprises 13 residues. V lost 5 bases to trimming and J lost 4 bases, with 11 bases between them. The CDR3 coding sequence is TGTGCCAGCAGCCTGGAGAGGAGCACTGAAGCTTTCTTT. This translates into CASSLERSTEAFF.

This chain uses TRBV6-1 with TRBJ1-5; 8 nucleotides match TRBD1. Trimming cost V 2 bases and J 7 bases; bases outside gene matches: 4. There are 14 residues in the CDR3. Germline V gene sequence: CDR1 MNHNS, CDR2 SASEGT. The CDR3 DNA reads as TGTGCCAGCAGTGAACAGGGGGCGAGCCAGCCCCAGCATTTT. Protein sequence: CASSEQGASQPQHF.

The chain couples TRBV29-1 to TRBJ1-4, with 8 bases lining up with TRBD1. The V gene's germline CDR1 is SQVTM and CDR2 ANQGSEA. The CDR3 is 12 residues long. Germline trimming cut 7 bases from V and 5 bases from J; bases unmatched to any gene: 3. CDR3 in DNA: TGCAGCGCCCGGACAGGGAATGAAAAACTGTTTTTT. Protein product: CSARTGNEKLFF.

V gene TRBV5-4 combines with J gene TRBJ1-1; D unclear. The CDR3 totals 12 residues. The germline gives CDR1 SGHNT, CDR2 YYREEE (reference sequence). Trimming removed 4 bases at V and 8 bases at J, with 12 bases between. The CDR3 sequence: CASSRIASEAFF. The CDR3 region has the DNA TGTGCCAGCAGCCGAATCGCGTCAGAAGCTTTCTTT.

The sample holds one count of this clone. The rearrangement joins TRBV10-2 to TRBJ2-7, with 12 positions matching TRBD2. V lost 6 bases, J lost 3 bases, and 3 bases stayed unmatched. Germline V gives CDR1 WSHSY, CDR2 SAAADI. The CDR3 length is 14 residues. The CDR3, as DNA: TGCGCCAGCAGATGGACTAGCGGGGACTACGAGCAGTACTTC. It codes for CASRWTSGDYEQYF.

The rearrangement uses TRBV7-9 and TRBJ1-1; 7 bases line up with TRBD1. The CDR3 contains 13 residues. V shed 5 bases and J 4 bases; nucleotides not matched to a gene: 4. Germline CDR1 is SEHNR and CDR2 is FQNEAQ (reference sequence). The CDR3, as DNA: TGTGCCAGCAGCACAGGGGAGCCCACTGAAGCTTTCTTT. Translating gives CASSTGEPTEAFF.

The rearrangement joins TRBV5-6 to TRBJ2-7; 9 bases line up with TRBD1. V dropped 2 bases and J dropped 5; count of bases not matched to a gene: 11. Germline V gene lookup returns CDR1 SGHDT and CDR2 YYEEEE. CDR3 size: 16 residues. Here the CDR3 reads CASSLTYRGRGHEQYF. The CDR3 DNA is TGTGCCAGCAGCTTAACCTACAGGGGGCGCGGACACGAGCAGTACTTC.

This clone was seen only once. The chain is built from TRBV6-8 and TRBJ1-4; D gene uncertain. This CDR3 is 16 amino acids long. V was cut by 7 bases and J by 0 bases, with 15 bases left in between. Germline lookup yields CDR1 MNHGY and CDR2 SAAAGT. The CDR3 reads CASTHVAGSTNEKLFF. CDR3 DNA sequence: TGTGCCAGCACCCACGTCGCAGGCTCAACTAATGAAAAACTGTTTTTT.

The chain uses TRBV13 and TRBJ1-1; unclear D gene. Germline CDR1 PRHDT, CDR2 FYEKMQ (reference sequence). The CDR3 has 11 amino acids. V was shortened by 5 bases and J by 5 bases, with 6 bases between the two germline ends. The CDR3 DNA sequence: TGTGCCAGCAGCCCTAGTACTGAAGCTTTCTTT. Translated: CASSPSTEAFF.

The genes are TRBV4-2 and TRBJ2-2, with 8 bases aligning to TRBD2. CDR3 length: 16 amino acids. V dropped 4 bases and J dropped 7; count of bases not matched to a gene: 11. CDR1 is LGHNA, CDR2 YNFKEQ, per germline. The CDR3 loop is CASSPPGLELYGELFF. DNA of the CDR3: TGTGCCAGCAGCCCCCCGGGACTAGAACTCTACGGGGAGCTGTTTTTT.

J is TRBJ2-4 and V is TRBV30; 7 bases map to TRBD1. The CDR3 is made up of 14 amino acids. CDR1 is GTSNPN and CDR2 is SVGIG in the germline V gene (reference sequence). J gave up 3 bases and V 3 bases, and 5 bases lay outside the gene matches. The CDR3 nucleotides are TGTGCCTGGAGGCAGCAGGGGGACAAAAACATTCAGTACTTC. The encoded protein is CAWRQQGDKNIQYF.

This clone was observed a few times. The V call is TRBV21-1, the J call TRBJ1-5. TRBV21-1 is a listed pseudogene. The CDR3 length is 16 residues. The CDR3 region is CASSKKFREINQPQHF. CDR3 bases: TGTGCCAGCAGCAAAAAATTCAGGGAGATCAATCAGCCCCAGCATTTT.

The CDR3 is CASSHVLGTEAFF. The CDR3 nucleotides read TGTGCCAGCAGCCATGTCCTGGGTACTGAAGCTTTCTTT. V gene TRBV5-6 combines with J gene TRBJ1-1; D is unclear. The V gene's germline CDR1 is SGHDT and CDR2 YYEEEE. V lost 4 bases to trimming and J lost 5 bases, with 12 bases between them. The CDR3 is 13 residues long. Full variable domain (missing parts from reference TRBV5-6 and TRBJ1-1): DAGVTQSPTHLIKTRGQQVTLRCSPKSGHDTVSWYQQALGQGPQFIFQYYEEEERQRGNFPDRFSGHQFPNYSSELNVNALLLGDSALYLCASSHVLGTEAFFGQGTRLTVV.

This sequence joins TRBV27 and TRBJ2-7; possible D gene TRBD1, 6 bases. The CDR3 covers 16 residues. V lost 2 bases, J lost 2 bases, and 16 bases lay in between. Germline V CDR1 and CDR2: MNHEY, SMNVEV (reference sequence). The DNA for the CDR3 is TGTGCCAGCAGTTTAGTAGCTGGGACACTTACCTACGAGCAGTACTTC. Encoded protein: CASSLVAGTLTYEQYF.

V is TRBV27 and J is TRBJ2-3, with D perhaps TRBD1 or TRBD2 (7 bases each). Germline-derived CDR1 and CDR2 are MNHEY and SMNVEV (reference sequence). V was trimmed by 4 bases and J by 3 bases, leaving 14 bases between them. The CDR3 has 15 residues. The chain's CDR3 is CASSWAGGGTDTQYF. CDR3 DNA: TGTGCCAGCAGTTGGGCAGGGGGGGGGACAGATACGCAGTATTTT.

This clone was counted a few times. J is TRBJ2-7 and V is TRBV7-9; D may match TRBD1 or TRBD2 (5 bases each). This CDR3 region has 14 residues. Between the trimmed V and J ends, which lost 2 bases and 2 bases, there was a span of 10 bases. From germline, CDR1 is SEHNR and CDR2 FQNEAQ (reference sequence). The CDR3 loop reads CASSLRGRPYEQYF. The CDR3 DNA sequence: TGTGCCAGCAGCTTAAGGGGACGGCCCTACGAGCAGTACTTC.

V gene TRBV27 combines with J gene TRBJ2-1, with D perhaps TRBD1 (6 bases). Trimming removed 0 bases at V and 2 bases at J, with 8 bases between. This CDR3 is built from 15 residues. In germline, CDR1 is MNHEY, CDR2 SMNVEV (reference sequence). The CDR3 spells CASSLSGGPYNEQFF. The CDR3 DNA reads TGTGCCAGCAGTTTATCAGGGGGACCCTACAATGAGCAGTTCTTC.

J is TRBJ1-2 and V is TRBV11-3, with D perhaps matching TRBD1 (5 bases). V lost 2 bases and J lost 3, with 13 bases in between. The CDR3 has 15 residues. Germline CDR1 SGHNT, CDR2 YENEEA. The CDR3 loop reads CASSLSADNYYGYTF. The CDR3 region has the DNA TGTGCCAGCAGCTTATCAGCGGACAATTACTATGGCTACACCTTC.